These 22 T cell receptor beta chains were sequenced from one sample in a study of blood T cell repertoires in COVID-19. TCRdb keeps only in-frame clones here, not all; method: immunoSEQ multiplex PCR. This sample has over 85,000 clones; 87% occur once, and the top ten carry approximately 4.9%. The specimen sequenced was peripheral blood. The receptors come from a man between 70 and 80 years old with acute or convalescent COVID-19.

The V gene is TRBV28, the J gene TRBJ1-2; 9 bases fit TRBD1. After removal of 7 bases from V and 6 bases from J, the junction contained 3 bases not matched to a gene. CDR3 size: 12 residues. Germline lookup yields CDR1 MDHEN and CDR2 SYDVKM. For the CDR3, the DNA is TGTGCCAGCACCACAGGGGGCGATGGCTACACCTTC. Amino acid sequence: CASTTGGDGYTF.

The chain combines TRBV5-6 with TRBJ1-5; maybe TRBD1 (5 bases). The CDR3 has 14 residues. Germline V gives CDR1 SGHDT, CDR2 YYEEEE. V lost 1 base and J 5 bases, leaving 10 bases between the germline ends. CDR3 residues: CASSLSGEYQPQHF. The CDR3 DNA follows: TGTGCCAGCAGCTTGTCGGGGGAATATCAGCCCCAGCATTTT.

The chain recombines TRBV6-6 with TRBJ2-7; 9 bases are shared with TRBD2. The CDR3 is made up of 15 amino acids. The V gene's germline CDR1 is MNHNY and CDR2 SVGAGI (reference sequence). Losses at the gene ends were 7 bases for V and 1 base for J; bases not matched to a gene: 8. CDR3 residues: CASMGNSGGSYEQYF. The CDR3 bases are TGTGCCAGCATGGGGAATAGCGGGGGTTCCTACGAGCAGTACTTC.

This clone was counted only a few times. This chain joins TRBV2 and TRBJ1-1; TRBD1 matches 7 bases. CDR3 length: 17 amino acids. Looked up from germline, CDR1 is SNHLY and CDR2 is FYNNEI. V gave up 3 bases and J gave up 3 bases; unmatched junction bases: 13. This CDR3 reads CASSDDRVGSADTEAFF. The CDR3 DNA is TGTGCCAGCAGTGACGACAGGGTCGGGAGTGCGGACACTGAAGCTTTCTTT.

J is TRBJ1-2 and V is TRBV4-2; 10 nucleotides line up with TRBD1. The CDR3 sequence is 17 residues long. Germline V lookup: CDR1 LGHNA, CDR2 YNFKEQ. V was clipped by 2 bases and J by 2 bases; unmatched bases: 8. CDR3 bases: TGTGCCAGCAGCCAACCGGGACAGGGGAGGTCGAACTATGGCTACACCTTC. The encoded protein is CASSQPGQGRSNYGYTF.

The rearrangement uses TRBV3-1 (or the pseudogene TRBV3-2) and TRBJ2-2, with TRBD2 as a possible D gene (5 bases). CDR1 is LGHDT and CDR2 is YNNKEL in the germline V gene (reference sequence). This CDR3 spans 16 amino acids. V lost 4 bases and J 1 base, leaving 13 bases between the germline ends. The CDR3 protein is CASSPRYGRNTGELFF. CDR3 coding DNA: TGTGCCAGCAGCCCACGATATGGGAGGAACACCGGGGAGCTGTTTTTT.

The chain couples TRBV5-6 to TRBJ2-5; 7 nucleotides agree with TRBD1. There are 16 residues in the CDR3. V lost 2 bases, J lost 5 bases, and 12 bases stayed unmatched. Germline V lookup: CDR1 SGHDT, CDR2 YYEEEE. The CDR3: CASSFIKGARWETQYF. The CDR3 DNA reads TGTGCCAGCAGCTTTATTAAGGGGGCGCGGTGGGAGACCCAGTACTTC.

The chain employs TRBV14 and TRBJ1-2, with TRBD1 as a possible D gene (5 bases). Germline V gene lookup returns CDR1 SGHDN and CDR2 FVKESK. This CDR3 comprises 13 residues. V was cut by 3 bases and J by 7 bases, with 12 bases left in between. The CDR3 coding sequence is TGTGCCAGCAGCCACGGCGGGGCGAGTGGCTACACCTTC. Translating it yields CASSHGGASGYTF.

This clone was seen a single time. V usage is TRBV27 and J usage is TRBJ1-4; 7 bases match TRBD1. CDR1 and CDR2 (germline): MNHEY, SMNVEV (reference sequence). The CDR3 length is 15 residues. The ends lost 6 bases at V and 8 bases at J; junction bases unmatched: 12. The CDR3 sequence: CASSPTGVPREKLFF. CDR3 DNA sequence: TGTGCCAGCAGCCCTACAGGGGTCCCTCGCGAAAAACTGTTTTTT.

This chain connects TRBV5-1 to TRBJ1-6; 8 positions agree with TRBD1. In germline, CDR1 is SGHRS, CDR2 YFSETQ. V lost 4 bases and J lost 5; bases outside the gene matches: 5. This CDR3 region has 15 residues. CDR3 nucleotides: TGCGCCAGCAGCCCCACGACAGGGGATAATTCACCCCTCCACTTT. Amino acid sequence: CASSPTTGDNSPLHF.

V and J are TRBV3-1 (or the pseudogene TRBV3-2) and TRBJ1-6; no clear D gene. Germline CDR1 and CDR2: LGHDT and YNNKEL (reference sequence). The ends were cut back, 1 base at V and 9 bases at J, with 13 bases in the middle. The CDR3 length is 15 residues. CDR3: CASSQGIGDSSPLHF. In DNA form, the CDR3 reads TGTGCCAGCAGCCAAGGGATTGGTGACTCTTCACCCCTCCACTTT.

This chain connects TRBV5-4 to TRBJ2-5; 8 nucleotides line up with TRBD1. V lost 0 bases and J lost 3; bases outside the gene matches: 4. CDR1 and CDR2 from the germline V gene are SGHNT and YYREEE (reference sequence). This CDR3 is built from 15 residues. In DNA form, the CDR3 reads TGTGCCAGCAGCTTGGCCGGGACAGGAAAAGAGACCCAGTACTTC. It specifies CASSLAGTGKETQYF.

This chain joins TRBV11-2 and TRBJ1-2, with 9 bases identical to TRBD1. The V and J ends lost 5 bases and 0 bases, in that order; junction bases with no gene match: 7. Per germline, CDR1 SGHAT and CDR2 FQNNGV. The CDR3 is 16 amino acids. The CDR3, as DNA: TGTGCCAGCAGCATGACAGGGGGAATTCCTAACTATGGCTACACCTTC. Protein sequence: CASSMTGGIPNYGYTF.

This clone was seen once. The chain links TRBV27 to TRBJ2-5, with 9 bases lining up with TRBD1. Germline V gives CDR1 MNHEY, CDR2 SMNVEV (reference sequence). The CDR3 is made up of 14 amino acids. Germline trimming cut 7 bases from V and 6 bases from J; bases unmatched to any gene: 9. The CDR3 region is CASKPGQGGKTQYF. CDR3 sequence (DNA): TGTGCCAGCAAACCGGGACAGGGTGGGAAGACCCAGTACTTC.

V is TRBV11-2 and J is TRBJ2-3; D might be TRBD2 (7 bases). The CDR3 runs to 15 residues. V was cut by 1 base and J by 4 bases, with 12 bases left in between. The germline V gene encodes CDR1 SGHAT and CDR2 FQNNGV. CDR3 sequence: CASSLGGGRADTQYF. Here the CDR3 DNA reads TGTGCCAGCAGCTTAGGGGGGGGCCGCGCAGATACGCAGTATTTT.

This chain joins TRBV7-9 and TRBJ2-1; TRBD1 agrees at 9 bases. The V gene end was trimmed by 5 bases and the J gene end by 0 bases; junction bases not matched to a gene: 2. Per the germline V gene, CDR1 is SEHNR and CDR2 is FQNEAQ (reference sequence). This CDR3 region has 15 residues. The DNA for the CDR3 is TGTGCCAGCAGCGGGACAGGGAGCTCCTACAATGAGCAGTTCTTC. The encoded protein is CASSGTGSSYNEQFF.

The chain links TRBV4-1 to TRBJ1-4; D call uncertain. Germline V gene data show CDR1 as MGHRA and CDR2 as YSYEKL. Trimming removed 0 bases from V and 7 bases from J, with 6 bases in between. The CDR3 is made up of 13 amino acids. CDR3 region: CASSQDRGEKLFF. The DNA of the CDR3 is TGCGCCAGCAGCCAAGATCGGGGTGAAAAACTGTTTTTT.

V and J are TRBV9 and TRBJ2-7, with TRBD1 matching 7 bases. CDR3 length: 14 amino acids. J gave up 0 bases and V 3 bases, and 3 bases lay outside the gene matches. Germline V CDR1 and CDR2: SGDLS, YYNGEE. CDR3 coding DNA: TGTGCCAGCAGCGAGGGGGACAGCTCCTACGAGCAGTACTTC. Its translation: CASSEGDSSYEQYF. Drawing the rest from reference TRBV9 and TRBJ2-7, the complete variable domain is DSGVTQTPKHLITATGQRVTLRCSPRSGDLSVYWYQQSLDQGLQFLIQYYNGEERAKGNILERFSAQQFPDLHSELNLSSLELGDSALYFCASSEGDSSYEQYFGPGTRLTVT.

The V call is TRBV12-3 or TRBV12-4, the J call TRBJ1-4; D is unclear. The V gene lost 3 bases and the J gene lost 10 bases, with 12 bases spanning the gap. CDR3 length: 13 residues. In DNA form, the CDR3 reads TGTGCCAGCAGTTTTGAGCTTCGGGGAAAACTGTTTTTT. Its translation is CASSFELRGKLFF.

The chain employs TRBV12-3 or TRBV12-4 and TRBJ2-2; unclear D gene. The V gene lost 4 bases and the J gene lost 6 bases, with 3 bases spanning the gap. The CDR3 spans 11 residues. Here the CDR3 DNA reads TGTGCCAGCAGTTCTGCCGGGGAGCTGTTTTTT. It yields the protein CASSSAGELFF.

This chain uses TRBV9 with TRBJ1-1; no reliable D call. V gave up 0 bases and J gave up 1 base, with 16 bases separating them. CDR3 length equals 17 residues. Germline V gene sequence: CDR1 SGDLS, CDR2 YYNGEE. CDR3 DNA sequence: TGTGCCAGCAGCGTAGTAAGACAATCCCCCGCGAACACTGAAGCTTTCTTT. Its translation: CASSVVRQSPANTEAFF.

The genes are TRBV4-1 and TRBJ1-4; D gene uncertain. Trimming left V 2 bases short and J 2 bases short, with 9 bases between. This CDR3 has 15 amino acids. Germline V lookup: CDR1 MGHRA, CDR2 YSYEKL. The CDR3 protein is CASSQPGVTNEKLFF. The CDR3 DNA sequence: TGCGCCAGCAGCCAACCGGGAGTTACTAATGAAAAACTGTTTTTT.